The clone carrying this TCR beta chain was observed at least ten times. This CDR3 comprises 13 residues. J was trimmed by 4 bases and V by 5 bases; bases with no gene match: 2. Template material for amplifying TCR beta CDR3 regions consisted of RNA transcripts. The HTBI primer set drove a first-round RT-PCR of the TCR CDR3. TCRdb re-derived calls from the multiplex PCR reads in MiXCR, one entry per CDR3 protein. The sample holds 350,000 or so distinct CDR3 sequences, over 15% seen once. The data were taken from a study of T cells in Graves' hyperthyroidism and ophthalmopathy. The chain has TRBV12-3 or TRBV12-4 and TRBJ1-3, with TRBD1 matching over 7 bases. The origin of this receptor is a woman aged 40 to 50 with Graves' ophthalmopathy. Material: blood. The chain's CDR3 is CASSPDRGNTIYF. The CDR3 nucleotides read TGTGCCAGCAGTCCGGACAGGGGAAACACCATATATTTT.